This TCR beta chain was retrieved from a study of somatic mutations in cytotoxic T cells in rheumatoid arthritis. The overall study: Selected populations of V beta antibody-stained T cells underwent flow sorting at nearly 100% purity; these encompassed V beta1+ cells subjected to TCRB sequencing.

Notes on the study in general: Antigens recognized by the expanded CD8+ clones were unknown. In rheumatoid arthritis patients, unlike healthy controls, CD8+ clonality rose with age. Clonality of CD8+ T cells, which was compared between rheumatoid arthritis patients and age-matched healthy controls, did not differ significantly.

Worth noting for this clone: The antigen is undetermined.

Germline loops: CDR1 SGDLS, CDR2 YYNGEE. V shed 0 bases and J shed 8 bases, with 5 bases lying between them. The CDR3 has 12 amino acids. Generated by immunoSEQ multiplex PCR, the TCRdb table keeps only in-frame clones and is missing some. The table has some 10,000 clones, roughly 70% seen once; the top ten hold 38%. The sequenced sample was CD8+ T cells sorted from blood. This receptor was obtained from a man aged 55 to 69 in good health. This chain connects TRBV9 to TRBJ2-2; D is unclear. The CDR3 sequence is CASSVDLGELFF. The DNA of the CDR3 is TGTGCCAGCAGCGTAGACTTGGGGGAGCTGTTTTTT.